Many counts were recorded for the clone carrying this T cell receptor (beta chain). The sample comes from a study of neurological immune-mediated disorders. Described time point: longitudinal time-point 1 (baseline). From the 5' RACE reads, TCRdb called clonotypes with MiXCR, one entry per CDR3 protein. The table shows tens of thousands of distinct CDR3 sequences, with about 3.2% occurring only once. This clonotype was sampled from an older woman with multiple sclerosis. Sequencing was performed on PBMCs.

The CDR3 region has the DNA TGCAGTGCTCCAGCCCCCCCCGGGACTAGCCCCACAGATACGCAGTATTTT. This sequence encodes CSAPAPPGTSPTDTQYF. The chain uses TRBV20-1 and TRBJ2-3; 9 nucleotides line up with TRBD2. V shed 5 bases and J 2 bases; nucleotides not matched to a gene: 14. Germline values: CDR1 DFQATT, CDR2 SNEGSKA (reference sequence). This CDR3 comprises 17 residues.